This TCR beta chain was observed in a study of blood T cells in healthy people across ages. Study-level findings and limits: Fewer expanded clones and more diversity marked long-lived versus aged donors.

The germline CDR1 and CDR2 sequences are SGHVS and FNYEAQ. Unmatched junction bases numbered 10, after V lost 4 bases and J lost 11 bases. This CDR3 region has 15 residues. The use of a sample-barcoded 5' primer and a J-beta primer mix characterized a second PCR of about 6 to 11 cycles. Through a template-switch adaptor with 12 random nucleotides, each cDNA molecule received a tag. Each CDR3 protein gets one entry after TCRdb re-called the 5' RACE reads with MiXCR. The sample includes more than 1 million distinct CDR3 sequences, roughly 45% of them seen just once. As to this clonotype: Antigen unknown.

The sequence derives from a woman in her sixties in good health. The chain links TRBV7-6 to TRBJ2-3; 12 bases agree with TRBD2. The specimen was blood. In DNA form, the CDR3 reads TGTGCCAGCAGCTCCCTAGCGGGAGGGCCCGCGGGGCAGTATTTT. Amino acids: CASSSLAGGPAGQYF.